This entry is about one T cell receptor beta chain. CDR1 and CDR2 (germline): MNHEY, SVGAGI. The CDR3 totals 16 residues. Trimming cost V 0 bases and J 5 bases, with 13 bases left between them. The protocol was immunoSEQ multiplex PCR, while the TCRdb copy is restricted to in-frame clones and leaves out a portion. The table has roughly 70,000 clones, over 75% seen once. These data are taken from a study of T cell changes during pregnancy in multiple sclerosis. The sample was peripheral blood, taken in the third trimester of pregnancy. This clonotype was sampled from a female donor with multiple sclerosis, enrolled in a pregnancy study. The chain links TRBV6-5 to TRBJ1-4; D remains unclear. The CDR3 DNA sequence: TGTGCCAGCAGTTACTCATTTCTCCGGAGAAATGAAAAACTGTTTTTT. Translated: CASSYSFLRRNEKLFF.